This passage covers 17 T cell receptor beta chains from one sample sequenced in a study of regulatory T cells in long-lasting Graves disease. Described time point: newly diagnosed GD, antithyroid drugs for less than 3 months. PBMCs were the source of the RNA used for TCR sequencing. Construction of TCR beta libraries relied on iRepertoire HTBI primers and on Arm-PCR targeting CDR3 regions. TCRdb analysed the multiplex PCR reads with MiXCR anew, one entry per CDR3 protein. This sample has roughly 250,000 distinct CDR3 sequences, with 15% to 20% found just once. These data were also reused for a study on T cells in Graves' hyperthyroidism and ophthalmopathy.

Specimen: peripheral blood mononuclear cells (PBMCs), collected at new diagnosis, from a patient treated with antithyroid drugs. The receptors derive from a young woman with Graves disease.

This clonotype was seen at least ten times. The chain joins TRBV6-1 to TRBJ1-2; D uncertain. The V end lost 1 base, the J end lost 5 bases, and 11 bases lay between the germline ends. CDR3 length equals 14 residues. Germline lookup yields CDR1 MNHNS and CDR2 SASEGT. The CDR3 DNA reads TGTGCCAGCAGTGAAGGGGCTGGTCTTTATGGCTACACCTTC. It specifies CASSEGAGLYGYTF.

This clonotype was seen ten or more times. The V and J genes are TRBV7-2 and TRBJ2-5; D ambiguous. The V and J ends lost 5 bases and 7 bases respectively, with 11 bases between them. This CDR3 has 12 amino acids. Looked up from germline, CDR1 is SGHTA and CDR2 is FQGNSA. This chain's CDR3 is CASSIPSGTQYF. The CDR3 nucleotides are TGTGCCAGCAGCATCCCGTCCGGGACCCAGTACTTC.

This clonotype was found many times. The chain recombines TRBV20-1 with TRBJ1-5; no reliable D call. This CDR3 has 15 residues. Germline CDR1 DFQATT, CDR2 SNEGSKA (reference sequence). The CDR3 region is CSVERTDASNQPQHF. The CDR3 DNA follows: TGCAGCGTTGAACGTACGGACGCAAGCAATCAGCCCCAGCATTTT.

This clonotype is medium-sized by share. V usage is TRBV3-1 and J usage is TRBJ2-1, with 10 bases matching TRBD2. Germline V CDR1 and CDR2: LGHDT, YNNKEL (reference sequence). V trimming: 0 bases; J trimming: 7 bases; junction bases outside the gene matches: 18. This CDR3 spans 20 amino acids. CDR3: CASSQDPPGVAGGTSNEQFF. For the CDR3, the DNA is TGTGCCAGCAGCCAAGATCCCCCGGGGGTAGCGGGGGGTACGTCAAATGAGCAGTTCTTC.

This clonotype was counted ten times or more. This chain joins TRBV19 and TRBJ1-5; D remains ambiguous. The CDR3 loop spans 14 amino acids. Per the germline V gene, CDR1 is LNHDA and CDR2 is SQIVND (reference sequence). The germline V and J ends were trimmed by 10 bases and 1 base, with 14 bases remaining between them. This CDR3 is CATTLTRSNQPQHF. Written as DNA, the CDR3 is TGTGCCACGACCCTGACGCGCAGCAATCAGCCCCAGCATTTT.

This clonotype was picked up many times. CDR3 sequence (DNA): TGCGCCAGCAGGGGTTCGACAGAGACGAACACTGAAGCTTTCTTT. Protein sequence: CASRGSTETNTEAFF. This rearrangement joins TRBV5-1 to TRBJ1-1; maybe TRBD1 (5 bases). Germline CDR1 reads SGHRS; CDR2 reads YFSETQ. The V end lost 5 bases, the J end lost 1 base, and 15 bases lay between the germline ends. This CDR3 spans 15 amino acids.

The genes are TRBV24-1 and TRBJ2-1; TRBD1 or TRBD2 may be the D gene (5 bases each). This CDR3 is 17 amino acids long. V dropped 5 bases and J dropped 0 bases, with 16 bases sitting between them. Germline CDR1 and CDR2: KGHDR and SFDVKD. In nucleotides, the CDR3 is TGTGCCACCAGTGGTTCCGTGGACGGGACCTCCTACAATGAGCAGTTCTTC. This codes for CATSGSVDGTSYNEQFF.

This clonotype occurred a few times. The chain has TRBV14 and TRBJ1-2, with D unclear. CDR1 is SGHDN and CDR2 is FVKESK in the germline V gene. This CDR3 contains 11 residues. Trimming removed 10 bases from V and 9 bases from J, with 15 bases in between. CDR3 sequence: CATSGGFSYTF. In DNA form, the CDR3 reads TGTGCCACCTCGGGAGGGTTCAGCTACACCTTC. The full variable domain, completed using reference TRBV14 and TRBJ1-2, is EAGVTQFPSHSVIEKGQTVTLRCDPISGHDNLYWYRRVMGKEIKFLLHFVKESKQDESGMPNNRFLAERTGGTYSTLKVQPAELEDSGVYFCATSGGFSYTFGSGTRLTVV.

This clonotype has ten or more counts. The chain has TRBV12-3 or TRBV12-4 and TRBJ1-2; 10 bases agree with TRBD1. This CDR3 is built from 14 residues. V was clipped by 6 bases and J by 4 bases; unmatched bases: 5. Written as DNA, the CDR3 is TGTGCCAGCAGACCGGGACAGGGGTTCTATGGCTACACCTTC. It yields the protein CASRPGQGFYGYTF.

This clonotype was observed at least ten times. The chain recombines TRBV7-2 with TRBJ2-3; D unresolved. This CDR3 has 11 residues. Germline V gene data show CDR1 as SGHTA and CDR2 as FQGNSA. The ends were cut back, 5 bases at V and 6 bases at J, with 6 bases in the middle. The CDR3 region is CASSPRDTQYF. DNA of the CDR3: TGTGCCAGCAGCCCCAGGGATACGCAGTATTTT. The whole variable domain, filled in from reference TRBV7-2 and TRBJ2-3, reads GAGVSQSPSNKVTEKGKDVELRCDPISGHTALYWYRQSLGQGLEFLIYFQGNSAPDKSGLPSDRFSAERTGGSVSTLTIQRTQQEDSAVYLCASSPRDTQYFGPGTRLTVL.

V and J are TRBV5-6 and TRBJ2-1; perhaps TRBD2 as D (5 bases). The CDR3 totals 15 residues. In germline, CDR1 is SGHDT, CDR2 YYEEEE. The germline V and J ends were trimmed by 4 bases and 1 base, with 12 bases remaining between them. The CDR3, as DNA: TGTGCCAGCAGCCCGACAATAGCGTCCTACAATGAGCAGTTCTTC. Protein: CASSPTIASYNEQFF.

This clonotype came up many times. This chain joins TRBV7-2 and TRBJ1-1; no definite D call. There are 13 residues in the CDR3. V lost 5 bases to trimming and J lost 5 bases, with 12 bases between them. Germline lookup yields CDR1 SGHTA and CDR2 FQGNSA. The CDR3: CASSHRSMTEAFF. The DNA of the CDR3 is TGTGCCAGCAGCCACCGAAGCATGACTGAAGCTTTCTTT.

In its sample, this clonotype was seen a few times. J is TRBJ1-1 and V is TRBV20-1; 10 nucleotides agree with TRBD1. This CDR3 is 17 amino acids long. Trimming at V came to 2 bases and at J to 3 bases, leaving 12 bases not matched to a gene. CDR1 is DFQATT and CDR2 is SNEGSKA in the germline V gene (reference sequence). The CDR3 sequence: CSARLTGQGLSYTEAFF. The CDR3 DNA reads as TGCAGTGCTAGACTCACGGGACAGGGGTTAAGTTACACTGAAGCTTTCTTT.

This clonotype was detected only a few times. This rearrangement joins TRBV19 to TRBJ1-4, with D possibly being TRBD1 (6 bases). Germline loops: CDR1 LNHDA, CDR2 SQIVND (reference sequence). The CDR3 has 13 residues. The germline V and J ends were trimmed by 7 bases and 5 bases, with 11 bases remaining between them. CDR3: CASNRQGNEKLFF. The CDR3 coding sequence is TGTGCCAGTAACCGGCAGGGGAATGAAAAACTGTTTTTT.

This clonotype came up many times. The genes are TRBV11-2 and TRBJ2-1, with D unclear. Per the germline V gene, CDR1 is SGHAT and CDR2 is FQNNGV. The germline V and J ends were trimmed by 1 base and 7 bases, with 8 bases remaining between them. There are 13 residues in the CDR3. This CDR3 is CASSLGVMNEQFF. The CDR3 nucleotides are TGTGCCAGCAGCTTAGGAGTCATGAATGAGCAGTTCTTC.

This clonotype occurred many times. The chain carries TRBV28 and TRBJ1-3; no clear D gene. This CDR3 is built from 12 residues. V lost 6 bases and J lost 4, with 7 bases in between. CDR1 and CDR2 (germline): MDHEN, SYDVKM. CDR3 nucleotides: TGTGCCAGCAGGGTAACAGGAAACACCATATATTTT. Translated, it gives CASRVTGNTIYF.

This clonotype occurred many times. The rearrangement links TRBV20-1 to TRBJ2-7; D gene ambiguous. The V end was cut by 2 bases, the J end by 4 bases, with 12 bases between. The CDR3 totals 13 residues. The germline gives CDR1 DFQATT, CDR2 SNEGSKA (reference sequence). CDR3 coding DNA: TGCAGTGCTAGATACAGTGACCCTTACGAGCAGTACTTC. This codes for CSARYSDPYEQYF.